Below, 17 T cell receptor beta chains from the same sample are listed, as sequenced in a study of T cell responses to AZD1222 COVID-19 vaccine. The method was immunoSEQ multiplex PCR; TCRdb's version includes in-frame clones alone and lacks a portion of them. The sample has more than 50,000 clones, roughly 89% seen once. The material was peripheral blood, obtained on day 0 of AZD1222 vaccination. Source of these receptors: an adult in good health.

V gene TRBV6-5 combines with J gene TRBJ1-2, with TRBD1 matching over 9 bases. J lost 4 bases, V lost 4 bases, and 7 bases had no gene match. The CDR3 extends over 15 amino acids. Per germline, CDR1 MNHEY and CDR2 SVGAGI. This CDR3 reads CASSLQGAGAYGYTF. The CDR3 DNA is TGTGCCAGCAGTTTACAGGGGGCGGGGGCCTATGGCTACACCTTC.

V and J are TRBV6-5 and TRBJ1-3; tentatively, D is TRBD1 (5 bases). V was shortened by 7 bases and J by 2 bases, with 15 bases between the two germline ends. Germline loops: CDR1 MNHEY, CDR2 SVGAGI. This CDR3 contains 15 residues. CDR3 in amino acids: CASTDDRWAGNTIYF. In DNA form, the CDR3 reads TGTGCCAGCACAGATGACAGATGGGCTGGAAACACCATATATTTT.

Here the CDR3 reads CASSPGLAGGEMGYGYTF. The CDR3 DNA is TGTGCCAGCTCACCCGGGCTGGCAGGGGGCGAGATGGGCTATGGCTACACCTTC. The V and J genes are TRBV18 and TRBJ1-2, with TRBD1 matching 8 bases. CDR1 and CDR2 from the germline V gene are KGHSH and LQKENI. V shed 3 bases, J shed 4 bases, and the junction held 16 bases outside the gene matches. The CDR3 consists of 18 residues.

This clone was seen just once. The chain links TRBV5-1 to TRBJ1-3; D may be TRBD1 (5 bases). The ends were cut back, 0 bases at V and 4 bases at J, with 8 bases in the middle. The germline V gene encodes CDR1 SGHRS and CDR2 YFSETQ. This CDR3 region has 14 residues. The CDR3 loop reads CASSLGYRGNTIYF. The CDR3 bases are TGCGCCAGCAGCTTGGGTTACAGGGGAAACACCATATATTTT.

Turning to this clone: Other DNA sequences in the sample encode the same CDR3. The chain has TRBV11-1 and TRBJ1-2, with a possible D match to TRBD1 (5 bases). The V end was cut by 10 bases, the J end by 11 bases, with 26 bases between. Germline V gene lookup returns CDR1 SGHAT and CDR2 FQDESV (reference sequence). There are 14 residues in the CDR3. The CDR3 region is CATQTDPVRGGYTF. The CDR3 DNA follows: TGTGCCACGCAGACAGATCCGGTCCGAGGCGGTTACACCTTC.

V gene TRBV6-5 combines with J gene TRBJ2-2, with TRBD1 identical over 8 bases. The trim removed 6 bases at V and 7 bases at J, leaving 7 bases unmatched. The germline CDR1 and CDR2 sequences are MNHEY and SVGAGI. The CDR3 is made up of 14 amino acids. The CDR3 region is CASRRDRPIGELFF. CDR3 DNA: TGTGCCAGCAGGCGGGACAGGCCGATCGGGGAGCTGTTTTTT.

The chain combines TRBV30 with TRBJ2-7; TRBD1 matches at 7 bases. The CDR3 is 15 residues long. Germline V gene data show CDR1 as GTSNPN and CDR2 as SVGIG (reference sequence). J gave up 3 bases and V 1 base, and 9 bases lay outside the gene matches. In DNA form, the CDR3 reads TGTGCCTGGAGTGGTCGGACAGGCACCTACTACGAGCAGTACTTC. It is translated as CAWSGRTGTYYEQYF.

The chain couples TRBV30 to TRBJ2-3, with D maybe TRBD2 (5 bases). V lost 3 bases and J 5 bases, leaving 18 bases between the germline ends. Germline V gives CDR1 GTSNPN, CDR2 SVGIG (reference sequence). This CDR3 comprises 15 residues. The CDR3, as DNA: TGTGCCTGGAGCCTACTAGGTCGGGGAAGAGATACGCAGTATTTT. This sequence encodes CAWSLLGRGRDTQYF.

This chain links TRBV11-2 with TRBJ1-1; tentatively, D is TRBD1 (5 bases). The CDR3 runs 15 residues. V shed 1 base and J shed 1 base, with 10 bases lying between them. Germline V CDR1 and CDR2: SGHAT, FQNNGV. The CDR3 reads CASSLAGLRNTEAFF. CDR3 nucleotides: TGTGCCAGCAGCTTAGCGGGACTGAGGAACACTGAAGCTTTCTTT. Full variable domain (missing parts from reference TRBV11-2 and TRBJ1-1): EAGVAQSPRYKIIEKRQSVAFWCNPISGHATLYWYQQILGQGPKLLIQFQNNGVVDDSQLPKDRFSAERLKGVDSTLKIQPAKLEDSAVYLCASSLAGLRNTEAFFGQGTRLTVV.

The chain combines TRBV12-3 or TRBV12-4 with TRBJ1-2; weak D call: TRBD1 (5 bases). V gave up 6 bases and J gave up 2 bases, with 7 bases separating them. CDR3 length: 12 amino acids. The CDR3 DNA sequence: TGTGCCAGCAGGGGACGGAACTATGGCTACACCTTC. Protein product: CASRGRNYGYTF.

The chain joins TRBV7-2 to TRBJ1-2; 10 bases are a match to TRBD1. The CDR3 is made up of 14 amino acids. Per the germline V gene, CDR1 is SGHTA and CDR2 is FQGNSA. The junction had 7 bases not matched to a gene; V was cut back by 6 bases and J by 6 bases. The DNA of the CDR3 is TGTGCCAGCAGTCGACGGGACAGGGGTGATGGCTACACCTTC. Its translation: CASSRRDRGDGYTF.

This clone appeared a few times. This chain uses TRBV28 with TRBJ1-4; D not certain. The V end was cut by 7 bases, the J end by 7 bases, with 13 bases between. The CDR3 spans 13 residues. Germline CDR1 reads MDHEN; CDR2 reads SYDVKM. CDR3 residues: CASNGRVGEKLFF. The DNA for the CDR3 is TGTGCCAGCAATGGGAGGGTAGGTGAAAAACTGTTTTTT.

The chain has TRBV2 and TRBJ2-7, with 11 bases that match TRBD2. CDR3 size: 16 residues. Germline CDR1 is SNHLY and CDR2 is FYNNEI. J was trimmed by 3 bases and V by 7 bases; bases with no gene match: 11. CDR3 DNA sequence: TGTGCCAGCACCGCATCCTCGACTAGCGGGGTCTACGAGCAGTACTTC. The encoded protein is CASTASSTSGVYEQYF. Drawing the rest from reference TRBV2 and TRBJ2-7, the complete variable domain is EPEVTQTPSHQVTQMGQEVILRCVPISNHLYFYWYRQILGQKVEFLVSFYNNEISEKSEIFDDQFSVERPDGSNFTLKIRSTKLEDSAMYFCASTASSTSGVYEQYFGPGTRLTVT.

The chain has TRBV29-1 and TRBJ1-2; no firm D call. From germline, CDR1 is SQVTM and CDR2 ANQGSEA. The CDR3 has 14 amino acids. Trimming took off 0 bases at V and 7 bases at J, with 15 bases between the two ends. The DNA for the CDR3 is TGCAGCGTTGAAGATTCCTATACGGCAGTTGGCTACACCTTC. Protein product: CSVEDSYTAVGYTF.

This clone has only a few counts. As DNA, the CDR3 is TGTGCCAGCAGCTATGACAGGGCTGGAAACACCATATATTTT. It is translated as CASSYDRAGNTIYF. The rearrangement uses TRBV11-2 and TRBJ1-3, with 7 bases aligning to TRBD1. Germline V gives CDR1 SGHAT, CDR2 FQNNGV. V dropped 4 bases and J dropped 2; count of bases not matched to a gene: 2. The CDR3 totals 14 residues.

The V gene is TRBV18, the J gene TRBJ1-1; tentatively, D is TRBD1 (5 bases). The V and J ends lost 2 bases and 3 bases respectively, with 10 bases between them. Germline values: CDR1 KGHSH, CDR2 LQKENI. This CDR3 contains 14 residues. The CDR3 loop reads CASSPKGWDTEAFF. CDR3 bases: TGTGCCAGCTCACCAAAGGGGTGGGACACTGAAGCTTTCTTT.

The V and J genes are TRBV11-2 and TRBJ1-3; a possible D gene is TRBD1 (6 bases). V lost 5 bases, J lost 3 bases, and 14 bases lay in between. CDR3 size: 15 residues. CDR1 and CDR2 (germline): SGHAT, FQNNGV. The DNA of the CDR3 is TGTGCCAGCAGCGTACAGGGAGGACGTGGAAACACCATATATTTT. Translated, it gives CASSVQGGRGNTIYF.